These 28 T cell receptor beta chains came from one sample sequenced in a study of identical twins. MiXCR, applied by TCRdb to the 5' RACE reads, yields one record per CDR3 protein. The sample records under 350,000 distinct CDR3 sequences, 9.5% being singletons. These data are also associated with another study on yellow fever vaccine responses in identical twins.

The source material was CD8+ T cells sorted from blood. Source of these receptors: a woman between 18 and 30 years old in good health.

The CDR3 spells CASSQTSLPYEQYF. The CDR3 region has the DNA TGTGCCAGCAGCCAAACTAGTTTACCCTACGAGCAGTACTTC. The V gene is TRBV3-1, the J gene TRBJ2-7; D possibly corresponds to TRBD2 (5 bases). With 2 bases removed from V and 2 bases from J, the gap between germline ends came to 10 bases. The CDR3 covers 14 residues. The germline V gene encodes CDR1 LGHDT and CDR2 YNNKEL (reference sequence).

This clonotype occurred a few times. The chain has TRBV20-1 and TRBJ2-7; D possibly corresponds to TRBD2 (5 bases). This CDR3 is built from 14 residues. The germline gives CDR1 DFQATT, CDR2 SNEGSKA (reference sequence). Trimming took off 0 bases at V and 3 bases at J, with 12 bases between the two ends. CDR3 region: CSARDLVRGYEQYF. CDR3 DNA: TGCAGTGCTAGAGATTTGGTCCGGGGCTACGAGCAGTACTTC.

This clonotype was counted at least ten times. The J gene is TRBJ1-1, the V gene TRBV2; TRBD1 is a possible D gene (6 bases). Germline CDR1 reads SNHLY; CDR2 reads FYNNEI. With 3 bases removed from V and 0 bases from J, the gap between germline ends came to 11 bases. This CDR3 is 15 amino acids long. The CDR3 DNA reads as TGTGCCAGCAGTGAGACGGGACAATTGAACACTGAAGCTTTCTTT. This sequence encodes CASSETGQLNTEAFF.

This clonotype was recorded many times. The chain joins TRBV5-5 to TRBJ2-5; 10 nucleotides agree with TRBD2. This CDR3 has 14 residues. Germline CDR1 reads SGHKS; CDR2 reads YYEKEE (reference sequence). J lost 5 bases, V lost 5 bases, and 6 bases had no gene match. CDR3: CASSDLAGVETQYF. Written as DNA, the CDR3 is TGTGCCAGCAGTGACCTAGCGGGGGTGGAGACCCAGTACTTC.

This clonotype was detected once. The chain joins TRBV27 to TRBJ2-1; D might be TRBD1 or TRBD2, each matching 5 bases. The CDR3 sequence is 13 residues long. CDR1 MNHEY and CDR2 SMNVEV come from the germline V gene (reference sequence). V lost 6 bases to trimming and J lost 4 bases, with 10 bases between them. The DNA for the CDR3 is TGTGCCAGCAGGGGACCAGAGTACAATGAGCAGTTCTTC. Its protein product is CASRGPEYNEQFF.

Many counts were recorded for this clonotype. The CDR3 loop reads CASSLEGYGEQFF. The CDR3 coding sequence is TGCGCCAGCAGCTTGGAAGGGTACGGTGAGCAGTTCTTC. This sequence joins TRBV5-1 and TRBJ2-1; D unresolved. In germline, CDR1 is SGHRS, CDR2 YFSETQ. V lost 0 bases, J lost 9 bases, and 10 bases lay in between. The CDR3 has 13 residues.

This clonotype turned up a few times. J is TRBJ2-1 and V is TRBV3-1; 7 nucleotides line up with TRBD2. CDR1 and CDR2 from the germline V gene are LGHDT and YNNKEL (reference sequence). Trimming took 3 bases from V and 0 from J; bases not matched to a gene: 11. This CDR3 spans 18 amino acids. CDR3 region: CASSQAYTSDYSYNEQFF. CDR3 DNA: TGTGCCAGCAGCCAGGCATACACTAGCGATTACTCCTACAATGAGCAGTTCTTC.

This clonotype was observed a handful of times. The chain is built from TRBV4-2 and TRBJ1-1; D is undetermined. V shed 6 bases and J shed 4 bases, with 9 bases lying between them. The CDR3 runs to 12 residues. Germline V lookup: CDR1 LGHNA, CDR2 YNFKEQ. CDR3 protein: CASRTGITEAFF. The DNA of the CDR3 is TGTGCCAGCAGGACGGGGATCACTGAAGCTTTCTTT.

The chain carries TRBV4-3 and TRBJ2-2; 8 nucleotides agree with TRBD2. Germline V gives CDR1 LGHNA, CDR2 YSLEER. V was clipped by 5 bases and J by 2 bases; unmatched bases: 7. CDR3 length: 16 residues. CDR3 protein: CASSYSGTRNTGELFF. CDR3 DNA sequence: TGCGCCAGCAGCTACTCCGGGACTAGAAACACCGGGGAGCTGTTTTTT.

This clonotype was seen a few times. The chain combines TRBV4-3 with TRBJ2-2; TRBD1 matches at 7 bases. Germline V lookup: CDR1 LGHNA, CDR2 YSLEER. The trim removed 0 bases at V and 8 bases at J, leaving 6 bases unmatched. This CDR3 is built from 15 residues. The CDR3 nucleotides read TGCGCCAGCAGCCAAGAAGGGGGCCCAAGGGGGGAGCTGTTTTTT. Residues: CASSQEGGPRGELFF.

This clonotype was recorded many times. This chain links TRBV5-4 with TRBJ2-5, with D possibly TRBD2 on 6 matching bases. The V and J ends lost 0 bases and 4 bases respectively, with 7 bases between them. CDR1 is SGHNT and CDR2 is YYREEE in the germline V gene (reference sequence). CDR3 length equals 13 residues. In nucleotides, the CDR3 is TGTGCCAGCAGCTTGGAACTAGCAGAGACCCAGTACTTC. Encoded protein: CASSLELAETQYF.

The table lists this clonotype with many counts. The CDR3 region has the DNA TGTGCCAGCAGCCCCTACGAGGGAGCCAAAAACATTCAGTACTTC. The encoded protein is CASSPYEGAKNIQYF. The chain has TRBV7-2 and TRBJ2-4; TRBD2 might be the D (5 bases). Germline V CDR1 and CDR2: SGHTA, FQGNSA. Trimming removed 5 bases at V and 0 bases at J, with 11 bases between. The CDR3 has 15 amino acids.

J is TRBJ1-2 and V is TRBV24-1, with a possible D match to TRBD1 (5 bases). The CDR3 sequence is 14 residues long. The V gene lost 3 bases and the J gene lost 4 bases, with 11 bases spanning the gap. Germline V gene lookup returns CDR1 KGHDR and CDR2 SFDVKD. The CDR3 nucleotides read TGTGCCACCAGTGATGGGGGAGATAGCTATGGCTACACCTTC. Its protein is CATSDGGDSYGYTF.

The rearrangement uses TRBV29-1 and TRBJ2-3; TRBD1 aligns across 12 bases. The CDR3 is 16 amino acids. V trimming: 4 bases; J trimming: 2 bases; junction bases outside the gene matches: 7. Germline lookup yields CDR1 SQVTM and CDR2 ANQGSEA. In DNA form, the CDR3 reads TGCAGCGTTGGAGGGACAGGGGGCTTGATCACAGATACGCAGTATTTT. Amino acid sequence: CSVGGTGGLITDTQYF.

There are a few counts of this clonotype. This chain uses TRBV28 with TRBJ2-7; 7 bases match TRBD1. This CDR3 is built from 15 residues. Trimming cost V 5 bases and J 3 bases; bases outside gene matches: 10. Germline V gene sequence: CDR1 MDHEN, CDR2 SYDVKM. CDR3 nucleotides: TGTGCCAGCAGTACCCTCGGGACAGACTACTACGAGCAGTACTTC. Encoded protein: CASSTLGTDYYEQYF.

This clonotype was recorded at least ten times. This chain connects TRBV20-1 to TRBJ2-7; weak D call: TRBD2 (6 bases). Trimming pared 2 bases from V and 2 bases from J, leaving 10 bases between. The CDR3 loop spans 13 amino acids. Germline V CDR1 and CDR2: DFQATT, SNEGSKA (reference sequence). CDR3 DNA sequence: TGCAGTGCTAGACAGGGACTGGCCTACGAGCAGTACTTC. This translates into CSARQGLAYEQYF.

The chain joins TRBV27 to TRBJ2-1, with 8 bases lining up with TRBD2. This CDR3 contains 14 residues. Germline CDR1 reads MNHEY; CDR2 reads SMNVEV (reference sequence). V dropped 3 bases and J dropped 10; count of bases not matched to a gene: 8. The CDR3 is CASSLALAVGEQFF. The DNA for the CDR3 is TGTGCCAGCAGTTTGGCACTAGCGGTCGGGGAGCAGTTCTTC.

The chain uses TRBV5-6 and TRBJ2-7; D is perhaps TRBD1 or TRBD2 (5 bases each). The CDR3 runs 14 residues. Trimming removed 4 bases at V and 7 bases at J, with 18 bases between. Germline V gene lookup returns CDR1 SGHDT and CDR2 YYEEEE. CDR3 region: CASSPGAHPGEQYF. DNA for the CDR3: TGTGCCAGCAGCCCCGGGGCACATCCAGGGGAGCAGTACTTC. The full variable domain, in which reference TRBV5-6 and TRBJ2-7 provide the parts outside the CDR3, is DAGVTQSPTHLIKTRGQQVTLRCSPKSGHDTVSWYQQALGQGPQFIFQYYEEEERQRGNFPDRFSGHQFPNYSSELNVNALLLGDSALYLCASSPGAHPGEQYFGPGTRLTVT.

The chain is built from TRBV7-2 and TRBJ1-1; D ambiguous. V lost 7 bases and J lost 2, with 11 bases in between. The CDR3 is 13 residues long. Germline V CDR1 and CDR2: SGHTA, FQGNSA. Here the CDR3 reads CASNNDGNTEAFF. Here the CDR3 DNA reads TGTGCCAGCAACAACGACGGAAACACTGAAGCTTTCTTT. Based on the CDR3 plus reference TRBV7-2 and TRBJ1-1, the full variable domain is GAGVSQSPSNKVTEKGKDVELRCDPISGHTALYWYRQSLGQGLEFLIYFQGNSAPDKSGLPSDRFSAERTGGSVSTLTIQRTQQEDSAVYLCASNNDGNTEAFFGQGTRLTVV.

This clonotype was counted at least ten times. The chain links TRBV12-3 or TRBV12-4 to TRBJ2-3; no clear D gene. The length of the CDR3 is 12 residues. Trimming took off 6 bases at V and 6 bases at J, with 10 bases between the two ends. In DNA form, the CDR3 reads TGTGCCAGCAGCCCCACGGAGGATACGCAGTATTTT. This encodes CASSPTEDTQYF.

This clonotype was observed at least ten times. The chain is built from TRBV10-3 and TRBJ2-7; the D gene is possibly TRBD2 (5 bases). Germline CDR1 and CDR2: ENHRY and SYGVKD. This CDR3 spans 11 amino acids. The V end was cut by 5 bases, the J end by 3 bases, with 5 bases between. CDR3 amino acids: CAISSGYEQYF. DNA of the CDR3: TGTGCCATCAGTAGCGGCTACGAGCAGTACTTC.

The genes are TRBV2 and TRBJ2-1; D not certain. Germline CDR1 SNHLY, CDR2 FYNNEI. The germline V and J ends were trimmed by 7 bases and 6 bases, with 7 bases remaining between them. This CDR3 comprises 11 residues. CDR3 nucleotides: TGTGCCAGCATTAGTAGCAATGAGCAGTTCTTC. This encodes CASISSNEQFF.

This clonotype occurred a few times. This rearrangement joins TRBV6-1 to TRBJ1-1, with D maybe TRBD1 (6 bases). The CDR3 is 17 amino acids. The V gene's germline CDR1 is MNHNS and CDR2 SASEGT. The V gene lost 0 bases and the J gene lost 1 base, with 15 bases spanning the gap. Here the CDR3 reads CASSEAVYGTRNTEAFF. CDR3 DNA sequence: TGTGCCAGCAGTGAAGCTGTATACGGGACAAGGAACACTGAAGCTTTCTTT.

Ten or more counts support this clonotype. CDR3 residues: CAISESAVNQPQHF. The CDR3 DNA reads TGTGCCATCAGTGAGTCGGCGGTTAATCAGCCCCAGCATTTT. This rearrangement joins TRBV10-3 to TRBJ1-5; no reliable D call. V gave up 0 bases and J gave up 4 bases, with 7 bases separating them. There are 14 residues in the CDR3. CDR1 is ENHRY, CDR2 SYGVKD, per germline.

There are many counts of this clonotype. V gene TRBV3-1 combines with J gene TRBJ2-1; 10 positions match TRBD2. The CDR3 length is 17 residues. The V gene end was trimmed by 1 base and the J gene end by 3 bases; junction bases not matched to a gene: 6. Germline V gene sequence: CDR1 LGHDT, CDR2 YNNKEL (reference sequence). DNA of the CDR3: TGTGCCAGCAGCCAAGTAGCGGGGGGTCCTCACTACAATGAGCAGTTCTTC. This gives the protein CASSQVAGGPHYNEQFF.

This clonotype was counted ten times or more. The chain is built from TRBV5-6 and TRBJ2-7; TRBD2 aligns across 10 bases. The CDR3 has 15 residues. J was trimmed by 5 bases and V by 4 bases; bases with no gene match: 9. Per germline, CDR1 SGHDT and CDR2 YYEEEE. CDR3 nucleotide sequence: TGTGCCAGCAGCCGGATACTAGCGGGGAGCGACGAGCAGTACTTC. Translating gives CASSRILAGSDEQYF. Full variable domain (remainder filled in from reference TRBV5-6 and TRBJ2-7): DAGVTQSPTHLIKTRGQQVTLRCSPKSGHDTVSWYQQALGQGPQFIFQYYEEEERQRGNFPDRFSGHQFPNYSSELNVNALLLGDSALYLCASSRILAGSDEQYFGPGTRLTVT.

This clonotype was observed a few times. V is TRBV12-3 or TRBV12-4 and J is TRBJ1-1, with D hard to call. The CDR3 consists of 11 residues. V lost 4 bases to trimming and J lost 5 bases, with 5 bases between them. This CDR3 reads CASSWRTEAFF. The CDR3 DNA reads TGTGCCAGCAGTTGGCGGACTGAAGCTTTCTTT.

This clonotype was seen at least ten times. This chain links TRBV4-1 with TRBJ2-5; TRBD2 might be the D (6 bases). CDR3 length: 15 residues. Germline CDR1 MGHRA, CDR2 YSYEKL. Trimming took off 4 bases at V and 5 bases at J, with 17 bases between the two ends. The CDR3 sequence: CASSLNDGRMETQYF. CDR3 DNA: TGCGCCAGCAGCCTAAATGACGGGAGAATGGAGACCCAGTACTTC.